This TCR beta chain was identified during a study of early stage breast cancer tumors. Study-wide results and caveats: Unsorted bulk genomic DNA sequencing lacked pairing and functional marker data. Most shared enriched TCRB sequences were commonly generated ones.

This clone was seen more than once but under ten times. Its cognate antigen is unknown. The data were produced by immunoSEQ multiplex PCR, yet TCRdb's version contains in-frame clones alone and is incomplete. The repertoire has some 70,000 clones, roughly 80% of them found once; the top ten carry approximately 3.7%. CDR1 and CDR2 from the germline V gene are SGHNT and YENEEA. CDR3 size: 12 residues. Trimming took 0 bases from V and 4 from J, leaving 2 bases between them. Sequenced input: blood. The sequence came from a person between 55 and 70 years old with breast cancer. The V and J genes are TRBV11-3 and TRBJ2-3, with D uncertain. The CDR3 DNA follows: TGTGCCAGCAGCTTAGAGGCAGATACGCAGTATTTT. Amino acids: CASSLEADTQYF.